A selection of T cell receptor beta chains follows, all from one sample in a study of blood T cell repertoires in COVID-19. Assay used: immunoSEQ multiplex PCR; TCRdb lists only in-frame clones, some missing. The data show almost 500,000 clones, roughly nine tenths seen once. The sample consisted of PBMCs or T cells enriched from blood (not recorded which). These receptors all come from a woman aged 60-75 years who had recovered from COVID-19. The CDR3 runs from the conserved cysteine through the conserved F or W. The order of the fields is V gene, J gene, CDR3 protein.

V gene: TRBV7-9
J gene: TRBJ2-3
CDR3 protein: CASSYTDTQYF

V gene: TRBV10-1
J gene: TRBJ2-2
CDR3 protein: CASSPAGDTGELFF

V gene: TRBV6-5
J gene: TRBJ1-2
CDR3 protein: CASSYSGRSYGYTF

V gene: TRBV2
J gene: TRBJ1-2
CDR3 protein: CASATGILNYGYTF

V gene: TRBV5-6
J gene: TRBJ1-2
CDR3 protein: CASSLDGTGGGYTF

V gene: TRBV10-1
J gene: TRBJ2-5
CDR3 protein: CASSRDSNQETQYF

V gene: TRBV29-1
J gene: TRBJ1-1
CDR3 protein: CSVGMGLGTEAFF

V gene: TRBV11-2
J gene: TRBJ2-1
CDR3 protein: CASSRSIGGAGNEQFF

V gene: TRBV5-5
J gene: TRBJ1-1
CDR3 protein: CASSNQLGGNAFF

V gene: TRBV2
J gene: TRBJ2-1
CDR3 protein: CASSQYNEQFF

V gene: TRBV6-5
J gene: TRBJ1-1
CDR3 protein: CASSYSGGTTEAFF

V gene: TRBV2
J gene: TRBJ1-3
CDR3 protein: CARTGTGAGTIYF

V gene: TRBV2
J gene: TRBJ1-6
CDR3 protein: CASSGGGLGRSPLHF

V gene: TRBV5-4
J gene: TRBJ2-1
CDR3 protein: CASRLAGGTTISEQFF

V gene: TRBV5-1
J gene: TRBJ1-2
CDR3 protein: CASSLEGTGGAYGYTF

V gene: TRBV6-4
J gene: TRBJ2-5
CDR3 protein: CASSSVPGAGRETQYF

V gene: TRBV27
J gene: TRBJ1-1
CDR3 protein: CASSLNRGTEAFF

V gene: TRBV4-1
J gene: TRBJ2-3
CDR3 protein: CASSQEGTPNTQYF

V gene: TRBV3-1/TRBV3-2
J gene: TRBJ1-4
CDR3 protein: CASSQAGGKLFF

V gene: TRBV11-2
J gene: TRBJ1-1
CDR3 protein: CASSLDVRGKGTEAFF

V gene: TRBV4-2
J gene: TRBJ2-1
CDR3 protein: CASSQESGVLAEQFF

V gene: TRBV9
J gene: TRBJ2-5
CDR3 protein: CASSVGSSGGQETQYF

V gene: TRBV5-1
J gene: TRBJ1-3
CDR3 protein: CASSLRSGQSSGNTIYF

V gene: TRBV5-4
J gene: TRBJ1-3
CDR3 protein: CASSPQVPGNTIYF

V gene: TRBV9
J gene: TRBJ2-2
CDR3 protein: CASSVDGGNLEGGELFF

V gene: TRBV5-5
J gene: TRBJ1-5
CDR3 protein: CASSPPEGALAPQHF

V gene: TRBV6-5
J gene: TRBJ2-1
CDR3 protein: CASSSGGSLSYNEQFF

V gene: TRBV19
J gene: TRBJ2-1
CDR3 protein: CATRDTSRNEQFF

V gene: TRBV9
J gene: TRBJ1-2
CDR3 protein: CASSPTGQTNYGYTF

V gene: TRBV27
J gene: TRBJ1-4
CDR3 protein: CASSLSGSHEKLFF

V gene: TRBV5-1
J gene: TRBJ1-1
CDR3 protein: CASSIQGDTEAFF